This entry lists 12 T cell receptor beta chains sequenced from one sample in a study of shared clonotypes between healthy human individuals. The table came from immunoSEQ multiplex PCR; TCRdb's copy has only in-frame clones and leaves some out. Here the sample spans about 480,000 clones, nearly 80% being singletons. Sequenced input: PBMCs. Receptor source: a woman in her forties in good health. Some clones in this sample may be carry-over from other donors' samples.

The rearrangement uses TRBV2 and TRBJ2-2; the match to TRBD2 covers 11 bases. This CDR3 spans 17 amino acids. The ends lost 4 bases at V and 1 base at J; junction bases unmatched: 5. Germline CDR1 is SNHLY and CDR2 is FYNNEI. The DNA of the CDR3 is TGTGCCAGCAGTGTGATGGGACTAGCGGTGAACACCGGGGAGCTGTTTTTT. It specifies CASSVMGLAVNTGELFF.

The CDR3 spells CASSITGGGNQPQHF. The DNA of the CDR3 is TGTGCCAGCAGTATCACAGGAGGGGGCAATCAGCCCCAGCATTTT. This sequence joins TRBV28 and TRBJ1-5, with D perhaps TRBD1 (5 bases). The germline V gene has CDR1 MDHEN and CDR2 SYDVKM. This CDR3 region has 15 residues. Trimming left V 5 bases short and J 2 bases short, with 13 bases between.

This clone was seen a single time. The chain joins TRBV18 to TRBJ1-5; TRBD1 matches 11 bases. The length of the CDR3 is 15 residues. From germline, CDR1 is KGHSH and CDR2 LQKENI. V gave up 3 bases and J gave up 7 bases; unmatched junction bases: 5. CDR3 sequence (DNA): TGTGCCAGCTCACCGTCCGGACAGGGGGCCCAGCCCCAGCATTTT. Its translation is CASSPSGQGAQPQHF. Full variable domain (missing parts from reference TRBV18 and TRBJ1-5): NAGVMQNPRHLVRRRGQEARLRCSPMKGHSHVYWYRQLPEEGLKFMVYLQKENIIDESGMPKERFSAEFPKEGPSILRIQQVVRGDSAAYFCASSPSGQGAQPQHFGDGTRLSIL.

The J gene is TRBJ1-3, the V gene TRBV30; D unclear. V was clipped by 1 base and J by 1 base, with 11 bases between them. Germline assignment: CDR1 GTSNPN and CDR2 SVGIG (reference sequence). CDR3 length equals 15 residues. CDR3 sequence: CAWSDGRGSGNTIYF. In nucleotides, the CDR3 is TGTGCCTGGAGTGACGGGAGAGGATCTGGAAACACCATATATTTT.

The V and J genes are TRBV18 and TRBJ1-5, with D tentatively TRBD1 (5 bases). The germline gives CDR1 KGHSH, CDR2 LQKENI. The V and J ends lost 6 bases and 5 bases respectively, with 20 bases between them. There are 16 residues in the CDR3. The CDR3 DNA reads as TGTGCCAGCTCCTCGGGAGGCGTACGGGGCGATCAGCCCCAGCATTTT. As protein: CASSSGGVRGDQPQHF.

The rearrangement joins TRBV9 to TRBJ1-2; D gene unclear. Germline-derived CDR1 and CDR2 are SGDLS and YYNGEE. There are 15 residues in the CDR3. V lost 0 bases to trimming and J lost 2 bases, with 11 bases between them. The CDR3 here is CASSVDPGPNYGYTF. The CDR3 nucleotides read TGTGCCAGCAGCGTAGACCCGGGCCCCAACTATGGCTACACCTTC.

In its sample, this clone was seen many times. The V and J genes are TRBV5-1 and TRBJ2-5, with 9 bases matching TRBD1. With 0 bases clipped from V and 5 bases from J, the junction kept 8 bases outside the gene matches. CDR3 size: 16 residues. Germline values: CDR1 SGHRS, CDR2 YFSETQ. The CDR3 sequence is CASSLVGTGTQETQYF. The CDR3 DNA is TGCGCCAGCAGCTTGGTCGGGACAGGGACGCAGGAGACCCAGTACTTC.

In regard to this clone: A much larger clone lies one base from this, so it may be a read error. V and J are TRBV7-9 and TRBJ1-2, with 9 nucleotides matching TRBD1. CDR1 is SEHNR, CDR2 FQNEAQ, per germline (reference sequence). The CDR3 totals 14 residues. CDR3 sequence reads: CASSLFTGGYGYAF. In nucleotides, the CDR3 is TGTGCCAGCAGCTTATTCACAGGGGGCTATGGCTACGCCTTC.

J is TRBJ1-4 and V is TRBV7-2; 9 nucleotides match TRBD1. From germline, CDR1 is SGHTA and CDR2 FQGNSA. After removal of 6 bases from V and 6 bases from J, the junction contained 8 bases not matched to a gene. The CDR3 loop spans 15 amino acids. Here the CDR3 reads CASSQDGTGYEKLFF. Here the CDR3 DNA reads TGTGCCAGCAGTCAAGATGGGACAGGGTATGAAAAACTGTTTTTT.

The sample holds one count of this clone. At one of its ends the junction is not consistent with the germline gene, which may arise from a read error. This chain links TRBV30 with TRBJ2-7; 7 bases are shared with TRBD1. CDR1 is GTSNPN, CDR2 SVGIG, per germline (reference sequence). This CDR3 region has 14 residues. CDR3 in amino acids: CAWSVETGHYEQHF. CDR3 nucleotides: TGTGCCTGGAGTGTGGAGACAGGGCATTACGAGCAGCACTTC.

The CDR3 sequence: CASSYSLAGGPYEQFF. The CDR3 DNA follows: TGTGCCAGCAGTTACTCTCTAGCGGGAGGGCCCTATGAGCAGTTCTTC. The V and J genes are TRBV6-5 and TRBJ2-1; TRBD2 agrees at 12 bases. The J segment lost 8 bases and the V segment lost 0 bases, leaving 5 bases of the junction unmatched. Germline CDR1 MNHEY, CDR2 SVGAGI. The CDR3 covers 16 residues.

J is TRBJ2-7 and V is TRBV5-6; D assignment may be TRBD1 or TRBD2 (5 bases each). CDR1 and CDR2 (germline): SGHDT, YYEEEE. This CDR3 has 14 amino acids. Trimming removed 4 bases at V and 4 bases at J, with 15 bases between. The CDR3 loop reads CASSPTGRGYEQYF. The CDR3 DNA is TGTGCCAGCAGCCCGACGGGGCGCGGGTACGAGCAGTACTTC.